Following are 23 T cell receptor beta chains from one sample sequenced in a study of blood T cells in healthy people across ages (dated by TCRdb to the mid-2010s). Libraries came from 5' RACE. A second PCR of roughly 6 to 11 cycles was run with a J-beta primer mix and a sample-barcoded 5' primer. The public reads were reprocessed in TCRdb via fastp at Q25 and MiXCR, keeping in-frame beta chains. Merged by CDR3 protein, the rows form single entries marked with the most common genes and DNA. For this sample the table gives some 1,800,000 distinct CDR3 sequences, of which more than 35% were detected only once. The top ten constitute under 25% of the sample. The sequenced material came from blood. The source of these receptors is a human donor in good health.

The CDR3 region is CSAMLVAGGDEQYF. DNA for the CDR3: TGCAGTGCTATGCTAGTAGCGGGGGGGGACGAGCAGTACTTC. J is TRBJ2-5 and V is TRBV20-1; TRBD2 aligns across 11 bases. The J call may not be correct, given that the DNA end is closer to TRBJ2-7. Germline assignment: CDR1 DFQATT and CDR2 SNEGSKA (reference sequence). There are 14 residues in the CDR3.

In the case of this clonotype: One end of the junction is discordant with germline, which a read error may explain. The chain has TRBV6-2 or TRBV6-3 and TRBJ2-5; D possibly corresponds to TRBD1 (6 bases). The closer fit of TRBJ2-7 to the DNA end suggests the J call may be wrong. CDR3 length equals 15 residues. Per germline, CDR1 MNHEY and CDR2 SVGEGT. DNA of the CDR3: TGTACCAGCAGTTACCGCCCCGGACAGACCTACGAGCAGTACTTC. It encodes CTSSYRPGQTYEQYF.

This chain joins TRBV28 and TRBJ1-3; D gene unclear. V was cut by 5 bases and J by 2 bases, with 16 bases left in between. Per the germline V gene, CDR1 is MDHEN and CDR2 is SYDVKM. The CDR3 length is 16 residues. The CDR3 is CASSLRRGFTGNTIYF. The DNA for the CDR3 is TGTGCCAGCAGTCTAAGGCGGGGTTTTACTGGAAACACCATATATTTT.

This clonotype has a handful of counts. This clone may be a read error of a much larger clone one base away. The genes are TRBV7-2 and TRBJ1-5; D is unclear. The CDR3 extends over 13 amino acids. The germline gives CDR1 SGHTA, CDR2 FQGNSA. V lost 2 bases and J 2 bases, leaving 4 bases between the germline ends. The CDR3 reads CASSLYGNQPQHF. As DNA, the CDR3 is TGTGCCAGCAGCTTATATGGCAATCAGCCCCAGCATTTT. Full variable domain (missing parts from reference TRBV7-2 and TRBJ1-5): GAGVSQSPSNKVTEKGKDVELRCDPISGHTALYWYRQSLGQGLEFLIYFQGNSAPDKSGLPSDRFSAERTGGSVSTLTIQRTQQEDSAVYLCASSLYGNQPQHFGDGTRLSIL.

V and J are TRBV10-3 and TRBJ1-6; D gene ambiguous. Trimming stripped 6 bases from V and 12 bases from J, with 18 bases between. CDR3 length equals 14 residues. Germline CDR1 reads ENHRY; CDR2 reads SYGVKD. The CDR3 region has the DNA TGTGCCATCAGCACCAAACGGACCAGCGGACCCCTCCACTTT. It is translated as CAISTKRTSGPLHF.

The chain couples TRBV28 to TRBJ1-2, with D possibly matching TRBD1 (5 bases). The CDR3 is made up of 15 amino acids. Germline V gene data show CDR1 as MDHEN and CDR2 as SYDVKM. V lost 8 bases and J lost 7, with 23 bases in between. This chain's CDR3 is CASQRPGARYFGYTF. The CDR3 DNA follows: TGTGCCAGCCAAAGACCCGGGGCGCGATACTTTGGCTACACCTTC.

DNA of the CDR3: TGTGCCAGCAGCGGGGGTCTAACGGGTGAGGCCCAGTACTTC. Translated: CASSGGLTGEAQYF. The gene calls are TRBV6-5 and TRBJ2-5; tentative D call: TRBD2 (6 bases). CDR3 length: 14 amino acids. The germline V gene encodes CDR1 MNHEY and CDR2 SVGAGI. With 6 bases removed from V and 9 bases from J, the gap between germline ends came to 20 bases.

As for this clonotype: The junction shows a germline mismatch at one end, possibly a read error. The chain couples TRBV7-9 to TRBJ1-1; D might be TRBD1 (5 bases). Germline V lookup: CDR1 SEHNR, CDR2 FQNEAQ (reference sequence). The CDR3 totals 15 residues. CDR3 residues: CTSSLAGPVNTEAFF. DNA of the CDR3: TGTACCAGCAGCTTAGCGGGACCAGTGAACACTGAAGCTTTCTTT.

This chain connects TRBV27 to TRBJ2-7; D gene unclear. V was cut by 5 bases and J by 2 bases, with 19 bases left in between. The CDR3 has 16 residues. Germline V gene data show CDR1 as MNHEY and CDR2 as SMNVEV (reference sequence). CDR3 nucleotides: TGTGCCAGCAGTCCTCACTCCCAGGCCTTGACCTACGAGCAGTACTTC. It encodes CASSPHSQALTYEQYF.

The V call is TRBV6-5, the J call TRBJ1-1; D is unclear. Trimming left V 6 bases short and J 3 bases short, with 11 bases between. This CDR3 contains 13 residues. Germline V gives CDR1 MNHEY, CDR2 SVGAGI. CDR3 sequence: CASSPDWDTEAFF. The DNA of the CDR3 is TGTGCCAGCAGCCCGGATTGGGACACTGAAGCTTTCTTT.

The chain recombines TRBV2 with TRBJ2-1; possible D gene TRBD1, 5 bases. The V gene's germline CDR1 is SNHLY and CDR2 FYNNEI. V lost 1 base and J lost 9, with 16 bases in between. The CDR3 consists of 15 residues. CDR3: CASSEDRIGHGEQFF. DNA of the CDR3: TGTGCCAGCAGTGAAGACAGGATTGGACACGGTGAGCAGTTCTTC.

This chain uses TRBV2 with TRBJ2-1; 7 bases match TRBD2. Per germline, CDR1 SNHLY and CDR2 FYNNEI. CDR3 length: 15 amino acids. With V trimmed by 6 bases and J by 2 bases, 7 bases remained unmatched. CDR3 residues: CASSGEAGTYNEQFF. The CDR3 DNA follows: TGTGCCAGCAGCGGGGAAGCGGGGACCTACAATGAGCAGTTCTTC.

The V gene is TRBV28, the J gene TRBJ1-1; no definite D call. The germline gives CDR1 MDHEN, CDR2 SYDVKM. V gave up 5 bases and J gave up 0 bases, with 10 bases separating them. The CDR3 has 14 amino acids. Written as DNA, the CDR3 is TGTGCCAGCAGTACGGTCCCGATGAACACTGAAGCTTTCTTT. This encodes CASSTVPMNTEAFF.

The gene calls are TRBV20-1 and TRBJ1-1; 8 bases map to TRBD1. Germline CDR1 reads DFQATT; CDR2 reads SNEGSKA (reference sequence). The CDR3 extends over 16 amino acids. The V gene end was trimmed by 5 bases and the J gene end by 2 bases; junction bases not matched to a gene: 13. The CDR3 is CSAGGQGITVNTEAFF. In DNA form, the CDR3 reads TGCAGTGCTGGCGGACAGGGTATTACTGTAAACACTGAAGCTTTCTTT.

Remarks on this clonotype: At one end, the junction sequence differs from germline, possibly due to a read error. The V and J genes are TRBV7-2 and TRBJ2-3; TRBD2 matches 11 bases. Germline V gene sequence: CDR1 SGHTA, CDR2 FQGNSA. The CDR3 spans 15 residues. This CDR3 reads CAGSSTSGEADTQYF. CDR3 bases: TGTGCCGGCAGCTCGACTAGCGGGGAGGCAGATACGCAGTATTTT. The full variable domain, its missing parts supplied by reference TRBV7-2 and TRBJ2-3, is GAGVSQSPSNKVTEKGKDVELRCDPISGHTALYWYRQSLGQGLEFLIYFQGNSAPDKSGLPSDRFSAERTGGSVSTLTIQRTQQEDSAVYLCAGSSTSGEADTQYFGPGTRLTVL.

The CDR3 loop is CASARPGLLNQPQHF. CDR3 coding DNA: TGCGCCAGCGCGCGCCCGGGCCTTCTGAATCAGCCCCAGCATTTT. The V gene is TRBV5-1, the J gene TRBJ1-5; D unresolved. Trimming cost V 7 bases and J 4 bases, with 18 bases left between them. Germline values: CDR1 SGHRS, CDR2 YFSETQ. This CDR3 has 15 amino acids.

The chain is built from TRBV10-3 and TRBJ2-2, with 8 bases lining up with TRBD2. V was clipped by 3 bases and J by 4 bases; unmatched bases: 10. The CDR3 runs to 17 residues. Germline CDR1 ENHRY, CDR2 SYGVKD. In DNA, the CDR3 is TGTGCCATCAGTGATATGGCGGGGGGACGTGGCACCGGGGAGCTGTTTTTT. Protein: CAISDMAGGRGTGELFF.

V and J are TRBV7-9 and TRBJ2-7, with 8 bases identical to TRBD1. This CDR3 is built from 18 residues. V lost 6 bases to trimming and J lost 2 bases; unmatched junction nucleotides: 18. CDR1 and CDR2 from the germline V gene are SEHNR and FQNEAQ (reference sequence). The CDR3 is CASSFSGLGTGLTYEQYF. For the CDR3, the DNA is TGTGCCAGCAGTTTCAGCGGGCTGGGGACAGGCCTCACCTACGAGCAGTACTTC.

This clonotype was found a few times. The gene calls are TRBV7-2 and TRBJ2-7; 8 nucleotides line up with TRBD2. J was trimmed by 2 bases and V by 2 bases; bases with no gene match: 5. Looked up from germline, CDR1 is SGHTA and CDR2 is FQGNSA. The CDR3 totals 15 residues. CDR3 in DNA: TGTGCCAGCAGCTTACCCCCGGGAGGGGCCTACGAGCAGTACTTC. Translation: CASSLPPGGAYEQYF.

This clonotype has just a few counts. V gene TRBV4-3 combines with J gene TRBJ1-2; a weak D match, TRBD1 (5 bases). V lost 2 bases to trimming and J lost 5 bases, with 12 bases between them. The CDR3 has 14 residues. Germline lookup yields CDR1 LGHNA and CDR2 YSLEER. CDR3 amino acids: CASSQLDSVYGYTF. CDR3 sequence (DNA): TGCGCCAGCAGCCAACTAGACAGCGTGTATGGCTACACCTTC.

V and J are TRBV7-2 and TRBJ2-5; D is ambiguous. Germline V gene lookup returns CDR1 SGHTA and CDR2 FQGNSA. The ends were cut back, 5 bases at V and 1 base at J, with 14 bases in the middle. The CDR3 length is 15 residues. The CDR3 reads CASSPRRLAQETQYF. DNA of the CDR3: TGTGCCAGCAGCCCCAGAAGGCTGGCCCAAGAGACCCAGTACTTC. Combining the CDR3 with reference TRBV7-2 and TRBJ2-5 gives the whole variable domain GAGVSQSPSNKVTEKGKDVELRCDPISGHTALYWYRQSLGQGLEFLIYFQGNSAPDKSGLPSDRFSAERTGGSVSTLTIQRTQQEDSAVYLCASSPRRLAQETQYFGPGTRLLVL.

This sequence joins TRBV6-6 and TRBJ1-2, with D possibly TRBD1 on 5 matching bases. The germline V gene has CDR1 MNHNY and CDR2 SVGAGI (reference sequence). This CDR3 comprises 15 residues. V was trimmed by 0 bases and J by 6 bases, leaving 14 bases between them. The CDR3 is CASSYSVGGLDGYTF. The CDR3 nucleotides are TGTGCCAGCAGTTACTCGGTCGGGGGGTTGGATGGCTACACCTTC.

In its sample, this clonotype was seen a few times. V is TRBV27 and J is TRBJ2-4, with TRBD1 matching over 7 bases. The J call is uncertain, as TRBJ2-7 better fits the DNA end. There are 16 residues in the CDR3. From germline, CDR1 is MNHEY and CDR2 SMNVEV (reference sequence). The CDR3 nucleotides are TGTGCCAGCAGTACACGGGACAGTCCCCCACTCTACGAGCAGTACTTC. This sequence encodes CASSTRDSPPLYEQYF.